Below, 20 T cell receptor beta chains from the same sample are listed, as sequenced in a study of vaccination effects on CD4 cells after COVID-19. Antigen-specific CD4+ T cells were expanded with viral peptide pools in the ViraFEST assay before sequencing. Researchers isolated CD4+ T cells once approximately 10 days of culture had elapsed. Nucleocapsid antibodies were negative in the vaccine recipients, who had never had SARS-CoV-2 infection. This table comes from immunoSEQ multiplex PCR, and its TCRdb copy is limited to in-frame clones, with some not included. The sample holds 20,000 or so clones, 76% seen once. These receptors have no known antigen. The sample was CD4+ T cells from PBMCs cultured with HCoV-NL63 spike peptides, taken before COVID-19 vaccination. Every receptor here comes from a human donor who received a COVID-19 vaccine.

V usage is TRBV6-5 and J usage is TRBJ2-7, with 9 bases aligning to TRBD1. The CDR3 is 14 residues long. CDR1 and CDR2 from the germline V gene are MNHEY and SVGAGI. Trimming took 10 bases from V and 6 from J; bases not matched to a gene: 13. CDR3 sequence: CATETGTGIREQYF. The DNA for the CDR3 is TGTGCCACCGAGACCGGGACAGGGATTCGCGAGCAGTACTTC.

The rearrangement uses TRBV3-1 (or the pseudogene TRBV3-2) and TRBJ1-6; possibly TRBD1 for D (6 bases). The CDR3 has 16 amino acids. Deletions cut 4 bases from V and 7 bases from J, with 17 bases between. The germline V gene has CDR1 LGHDT and CDR2 YNNKEL (reference sequence). The CDR3 DNA is TGTGCCAGCAGCCCCGGGACACCCCTTAGGAATTCACCCCTCCACTTT. It specifies CASSPGTPLRNSPLHF.

The rearrangement joins TRBV3-1 (or the pseudogene TRBV3-2) to TRBJ2-5; the D gene is possibly TRBD2 (5 bases). With 4 bases removed from V and 1 base from J, the gap between germline ends came to 10 bases. Germline V lookup: CDR1 LGHDT, CDR2 YNNKEL (reference sequence). CDR3 length: 14 amino acids. CDR3 DNA: TGTGCCAGCAGCCTCCGAGCGGCCCAAGAGACCCAGTACTTC. Translated, it gives CASSLRAAQETQYF.

V gene TRBV4-2 combines with J gene TRBJ2-1, with D unclear. The CDR3 is 12 residues long. The ends were cut back, 4 bases at V and 6 bases at J, with 7 bases in the middle. Germline V gene lookup returns CDR1 LGHNA and CDR2 YNFKEQ. DNA for the CDR3: TGTGCCAGCAGCCGGAATAGCAATGAGCAGTTCTTC. It translates to CASSRNSNEQFF.

The genes are TRBV6-5 and TRBJ2-7, with 7 positions matching TRBD2. Germline CDR1 is MNHEY and CDR2 is SVGAGI. V was clipped by 5 bases and J by 3 bases; unmatched bases: 4. The CDR3 is made up of 13 amino acids. The CDR3 bases are TGTGCCAGCAGTCGGACTAGGGGCTACGAGCAGTACTTC. Protein product: CASSRTRGYEQYF.

The rearrangement joins TRBV2 to TRBJ2-7; the D is unclear. The V end was cut by 2 bases, the J end by 4 bases, with 9 bases between. From germline, CDR1 is SNHLY and CDR2 FYNNEI. There are 13 residues in the CDR3. The CDR3 region has the DNA TGTGCCAGCAGTGAACCCTTTGAGTACGAGCAGTACTTC. Translation: CASSEPFEYEQYF.

This sequence joins TRBV5-1 and TRBJ2-5; possible D gene TRBD2, 5 bases. Germline V gene data show CDR1 as SGHRS and CDR2 as YFSETQ. This CDR3 has 16 residues. V lost 0 bases and J 3 bases, leaving 15 bases between the germline ends. The CDR3 protein is CASSLAPFGVEETQYF. The DNA for the CDR3 is TGCGCCAGCAGCTTGGCCCCCTTCGGGGTGGAAGAGACCCAGTACTTC.

The chain combines TRBV6-5 with TRBJ2-3; no firm D call. CDR3 size: 14 residues. Trimming removed 6 bases from V and 0 bases from J, with 10 bases in between. Per germline, CDR1 MNHEY and CDR2 SVGAGI. CDR3 in amino acids: CASRQTLSTDTQYF. The CDR3 nucleotides read TGTGCCAGCAGACAGACCTTAAGCACAGATACGCAGTATTTT.

This chain uses TRBV10-1 with TRBJ2-1, with 9 bases that match TRBD2. The V segment lost 5 bases and the J segment 0 bases; nucleotides outside the gene matches: 8. The germline CDR1 and CDR2 sequences are WNHNN and SYGVQD (reference sequence). The CDR3 runs 17 residues. CDR3 coding DNA: TGCGCCAGCAGTCAAGGACTAGCGTCAAGCTCCTACAATGAGCAGTTCTTC. This translates into CASSQGLASSSYNEQFF.

J is TRBJ1-5 and V is TRBV9; D may be TRBD1 (6 bases). V was cut by 3 bases and J by 7 bases, with 11 bases left in between. The CDR3 runs to 13 residues. Germline V gives CDR1 SGDLS, CDR2 YYNGEE. CDR3 in DNA: TGTGCCAGCAGCGCGGGGGCGCGGCAGCCCCAGCATTTT. Protein: CASSAGARQPQHF.

The V call is TRBV6-5, the J call TRBJ2-7; D might be TRBD2 (6 bases). The germline gives CDR1 MNHEY, CDR2 SVGAGI. With 2 bases removed from V and 7 bases from J, the gap between germline ends came to 18 bases. The CDR3 length is 15 residues. The CDR3, as DNA: TGTGCCAGCAGTTACGGAACTCCGAGTGGGGGGGAGCAGTACTTC. Translation gives CASSYGTPSGGEQYF.

The genes are TRBV7-9 and TRBJ2-7; D remains unclear. The germline CDR1 and CDR2 sequences are SEHNR and FQNEAQ (reference sequence). V was trimmed by 7 bases and J by 4 bases, leaving 14 bases between them. This CDR3 has 13 residues. CDR3 residues: CASTLLNTYEQYF. In nucleotides, the CDR3 is TGTGCCAGCACCCTTCTTAACACTTACGAGCAGTACTTC.

The V and J genes are TRBV9 and TRBJ1-3; D possibly corresponds to TRBD1 (5 bases). Looked up from germline, CDR1 is SGDLS and CDR2 is YYNGEE. V lost 3 bases, J lost 1 base, and 11 bases lay in between. There are 15 residues in the CDR3. The CDR3 reads CASSETGGSGNTIYF. DNA for the CDR3: TGTGCCAGCAGCGAGACGGGGGGTTCTGGAAACACCATATATTTT.

V and J are TRBV14 and TRBJ2-1, with D possibly being TRBD2 (5 bases). The ends were cut back, 4 bases at V and 1 base at J, with 11 bases in the middle. The CDR3 totals 15 residues. Germline lookup yields CDR1 SGHDN and CDR2 FVKESK. The CDR3 nucleotides read TGTGCCAGCAGCCCGCGGGTCTTGTCCTACAATGAGCAGTTCTTC. As protein: CASSPRVLSYNEQFF.

This clone was detected once. The J gene is TRBJ1-1, the V gene TRBV18, with TRBD1 identical over 9 bases. The CDR3 has 14 residues. The junction had 4 bases not matched to a gene; V was cut back by 4 bases and J by 4 bases. The germline V gene has CDR1 KGHSH and CDR2 LQKENI. CDR3 sequence reads: CASSLDRGGTEAFF. CDR3 bases: TGTGCCAGCTCACTGGACAGGGGAGGCACTGAAGCTTTCTTT. Based on the CDR3 plus reference TRBV18 and TRBJ1-1, the full variable domain is NAGVMQNPRHLVRRRGQEARLRCSPMKGHSHVYWYRQLPEEGLKFMVYLQKENIIDESGMPKERFSAEFPKEGPSILRIQQVVRGDSAAYFCASSLDRGGTEAFFGQGTRLTVV.

This clone turned up a few times. The rearrangement uses TRBV4-1 and TRBJ1-5; no reliable D call. Deletions cut 1 base from V and 4 bases from J, with 8 bases between. Germline assignment: CDR1 MGHRA and CDR2 YSYEKL. The length of the CDR3 is 14 residues. The CDR3 loop is CASSQVGSNQPQHF. The CDR3 region has the DNA TGCGCCAGCAGCCAAGTAGGGTCGAATCAGCCCCAGCATTTT.

The chain recombines TRBV11-2 with TRBJ2-3; TRBD2 matches 14 bases. CDR3 length: 19 residues. Looked up from germline, CDR1 is SGHAT and CDR2 is FQNNGV. Trimming at V came to 5 bases and at J to 2 bases, leaving 12 bases not matched to a gene. The CDR3 region has the DNA TGTGCCAGCAGCAGGGGACTAGCGGGAGCGTACCTTTACACAGATACGCAGTATTTT. Its translation: CASSRGLAGAYLYTDTQYF.

The J gene is TRBJ2-7, the V gene TRBV6-5; 10 bases are a match to TRBD2. Germline CDR1 and CDR2: MNHEY and SVGAGI. V dropped 4 bases and J dropped 3; count of bases not matched to a gene: 6. The CDR3 runs 15 residues. The chain's CDR3 is CASSSSGLAVYEQYF. The CDR3 DNA sequence: TGTGCCAGCAGTTCCTCTGGACTAGCGGTCTACGAGCAGTACTTC.

This rearrangement joins TRBV6-5 to TRBJ1-1; D is perhaps TRBD1 (5 bases). The germline gives CDR1 MNHEY, CDR2 SVGAGI. Trimming took off 6 bases at V and 1 base at J, with 15 bases between the two ends. This CDR3 has 15 residues. DNA for the CDR3: TGTGCCAGCAGCCCACGGGGGGTCCGGAACACTGAAGCTTTCTTT. Translating gives CASSPRGVRNTEAFF.

The V and J genes are TRBV5-1 and TRBJ2-7; TRBD1 matches 7 bases. J gave up 0 bases and V 0 bases, and 3 bases lay outside the gene matches. Looked up from germline, CDR1 is SGHRS and CDR2 is YFSETQ. CDR3 length: 15 amino acids. In nucleotides, the CDR3 is TGCGCCAGCAGCTTGGAGGGACAGAGCTCCTACGAGCAGTACTTC. Protein: CASSLEGQSSYEQYF.